A single sample gave rise to the 24 T cell receptor beta chains below, sequenced in a study of cytomegalovirus exposure and HLA in healthy donors. Amplification used 60 Vbeta primers and 13 Jbeta primers. Using immunoSEQ multiplex PCR, the repertoire was profiled, and TCRdb retains in-frame clones only, with some absent. There are 99,000 or so clones in the sample; around 86% occur only once, and more than 3% lies in the top ten. The sample comprised PBMCs. The receptors originated from a female donor in good health and CMV-seropositive.

The chain uses TRBV5-4 and TRBJ1-1, with 7 bases identical to TRBD1. Germline V lookup: CDR1 SGHNT, CDR2 YYREEE (reference sequence). The CDR3 is 16 residues long. V lost 0 bases and J lost 1; bases outside the gene matches: 6. This CDR3 reads CASSLESRTGNTEAFF. CDR3 sequence (DNA): TGTGCCAGCAGCTTGGAGTCGCGGACAGGGAACACTGAAGCTTTCTTT.

The chain is built from TRBV11-2 and TRBJ2-1; possibly TRBD2 for D (6 bases). Germline lookup yields CDR1 SGHAT and CDR2 FQNNGV. Between the trimmed V and J ends, which lost 1 base and 7 bases, there was a span of 17 bases. The CDR3 totals 16 residues. This CDR3 is CASSLGGGFEGNEQFF. The CDR3 region has the DNA TGTGCCAGCAGCTTAGGGGGAGGTTTTGAGGGTAATGAGCAGTTCTTC.

This chain connects TRBV7-9 to TRBJ2-2, with TRBD1 identical over 7 bases. CDR1 SEHNR and CDR2 FQNEAQ come from the germline V gene (reference sequence). The CDR3 totals 15 residues. V shed 6 bases and J 5 bases; nucleotides not matched to a gene: 9. The CDR3: CASSSDRERTGELFF. In DNA, the CDR3 is TGTGCCAGCAGTTCTGACAGGGAGAGAACCGGGGAGCTGTTTTTT.

V and J are TRBV21-1 and TRBJ1-1; the D call in the table, TRBD1, was not verified against the DNA. TRBV21-1 is designated a pseudogene. The CDR3 runs to 19 residues. In DNA, the CDR3 is TGTGCCAGCAGCAAAGGAGAGTTTTCAGGGTGGCTAGGTTTAGGAGAAGCTTTCTTT. This codes for CASSKGEFSGWLGLGEAFF.

The rearrangement links TRBV5-1 to TRBJ2-1, with 9 bases identical to TRBD2. With V trimmed by 2 bases and J by 0 bases, 6 bases remained unmatched. The CDR3 is 17 residues long. CDR1 is SGHRS and CDR2 is YFSETQ in the germline V gene. This CDR3 reads CASSFSTSGSSYNEQFF. The CDR3 DNA is TGCGCCAGCAGCTTCTCGACTAGCGGAAGCTCCTACAATGAGCAGTTCTTC.

The J gene is TRBJ1-6, the V gene TRBV5-1, with 7 bases that match TRBD1. Germline CDR1 is SGHRS and CDR2 is YFSETQ. Trimming removed 4 bases from V and 7 bases from J; junction bases left unmatched: 5. The CDR3 runs 14 residues. The CDR3 here is CASSPGTVNSPLHF. In DNA, the CDR3 is TGCGCCAGCAGCCCTGGGACAGTCAATTCACCCCTCCACTTT.

V gene TRBV6-1 combines with J gene TRBJ1-6; D is possibly TRBD1 (5 bases). The germline V and J ends were trimmed by 4 bases and 16 bases, with 17 bases remaining between them. This CDR3 is 13 amino acids long. In germline, CDR1 is MNHNS, CDR2 SASEGT. This CDR3 reads CASSGLDTRALHF. In DNA, the CDR3 is TGTGCCAGCAGTGGATTGGACACCAGAGCACTCCACTTT.

This clone has more than one count but fewer than ten. The CDR3 loop is CASSPLPGQGMNTEAFF. The CDR3 bases are TGTGCCAGCAGCCCCTTACCGGGACAGGGCATGAACACTGAAGCTTTCTTT. The chain has TRBV7-3 and TRBJ1-1, with TRBD1 identical over 9 bases. The ends lost 5 bases at V and 0 bases at J; junction bases unmatched: 10. Germline values: CDR1 SGHTA, CDR2 FQGTGA. CDR3 length: 17 residues.

J is TRBJ2-7 and V is TRBV5-1, with TRBD1 matching over 7 bases. Germline CDR1 SGHRS, CDR2 YFSETQ. The CDR3 is made up of 12 amino acids. Germline trimming cut 4 bases from V and 3 bases from J; bases unmatched to any gene: 1. The CDR3 protein is CASSHRGYEQYF. CDR3 nucleotide sequence: TGCGCCAGCAGCCACAGGGGCTACGAGCAGTACTTC.

The J gene is TRBJ2-1, the V gene TRBV7-9; maybe TRBD1 (6 bases). The V end lost 5 bases, the J end lost 8 bases, and 19 bases lay between the germline ends. In germline, CDR1 is SEHNR, CDR2 FQNEAQ (reference sequence). The CDR3 sequence is 15 residues long. CDR3 sequence reads: CASSETGLGTYEQFF. In DNA form, the CDR3 reads TGTGCCAGCAGCGAAACAGGGCTAGGGACATATGAGCAGTTCTTC.

This rearrangement joins TRBV6-5 to TRBJ1-1; 7 positions agree with TRBD1. Trimming cost V 2 bases and J 3 bases; bases outside gene matches: 9. The CDR3 is 16 residues long. Germline values: CDR1 MNHEY, CDR2 SVGAGI. Here the CDR3 reads CASSYLQGMGDTEAFF. The CDR3 DNA reads as TGTGCCAGCAGTTACCTACAGGGGATGGGGGACACTGAAGCTTTCTTT.

The chain uses TRBV5-1 and TRBJ2-1; the match to TRBD2 covers 12 bases. The V and J ends lost 1 base and 1 base, in that order; junction bases with no gene match: 9. CDR1 is SGHRS, CDR2 YFSETQ, per germline. This CDR3 is built from 19 residues. CDR3 residues: CASSLRLAGESGSYNEQFF. Here the CDR3 DNA reads TGCGCCAGCAGCTTGCGACTAGCGGGAGAATCGGGGTCCTACAATGAGCAGTTCTTC. The variable domain in full, completed from reference TRBV5-1 and TRBJ2-1, reads KAGVTQTPRYLIKTRGQQVTLSCSPISGHRSVSWYQQTPGQGLQFLFEYFSETQRNKGNFPGRFSGRQFSNSRSEMNVSTLELGDSALYLCASSLRLAGESGSYNEQFFGPGTRLTVL.

This chain links TRBV30 with TRBJ2-7; D may be TRBD1 (5 bases). The V and J ends lost 2 bases and 2 bases respectively, with 13 bases between them. Germline-derived CDR1 and CDR2 are GTSNPN and SVGIG (reference sequence). CDR3 length: 14 amino acids. Here the CDR3 DNA reads TGTGCCTGGAGTCCTTTTGACAGCCCCTACGAGCAGTACTTC. Its translation: CAWSPFDSPYEQYF. Full variable domain (remainder filled in from reference TRBV30 and TRBJ2-7): SQTIHQWPATLVQPVGSPLSLECTVEGTSNPNLYWYRQAAGRGLQLLFYSVGIGQISSEVPQNLSASRPQDRQFILSSKKLLLSDSGFYLCAWSPFDSPYEQYFGPGTRLTVT.

The gene calls are TRBV19 and TRBJ2-1, with 13 bases lining up with TRBD2. This CDR3 region has 15 residues. From germline, CDR1 is LNHDA and CDR2 SQIVND (reference sequence). The J segment lost 8 bases and the V segment lost 6 bases, leaving 7 bases of the junction unmatched. The chain's CDR3 is CASRWTSGGFDEQFF. The CDR3 DNA reads as TGTGCCAGTAGGTGGACTAGCGGGGGTTTCGATGAGCAGTTCTTC.

The gene calls are TRBV7-2 and TRBJ1-5, with D perhaps TRBD1 (5 bases). Germline CDR1 SGHTA, CDR2 FQGNSA. This CDR3 has 13 residues. Between the trimmed V and J ends, which lost 5 bases and 7 bases, there was a span of 12 bases. CDR3 bases: TGTGCCAGCAGCCTACAGGTTGGGCAGCCCCAGCATTTT. Protein product: CASSLQVGQPQHF. The variable domain in full, completed from reference TRBV7-2 and TRBJ1-5, reads GAGVSQSPSNKVTEKGKDVELRCDPISGHTALYWYRQSLGQGLEFLIYFQGNSAPDKSGLPSDRFSAERTGGSVSTLTIQRTQQEDSAVYLCASSLQVGQPQHFGDGTRLSIL.

The rearrangement joins TRBV12-5 to TRBJ2-5; TRBD1 aligns across 10 bases. J lost 6 bases, V lost 3 bases, and 7 bases had no gene match. This CDR3 spans 15 amino acids. From germline, CDR1 is LGHNT and CDR2 FRNRAP. CDR3 protein: CASGFGDRGEKTQYF. The CDR3 coding sequence is TGTGCTAGTGGTTTTGGGGACAGGGGAGAAAAGACCCAGTACTTC.

The CDR3 DNA reads as TGTGCCAGCAGCCCGTTGAGATTGGGGACACGGATAAACTATGGCTACACCTTC. Amino acid sequence: CASSPLRLGTRINYGYTF. The gene calls are TRBV9 and TRBJ1-2; a possible D gene is TRBD1 (6 bases). V dropped 4 bases and J dropped 2 bases, with 24 bases sitting between them. Germline V gives CDR1 SGDLS, CDR2 YYNGEE. This CDR3 comprises 18 residues.

The chain uses TRBV2 and TRBJ2-1; a weak D match, TRBD2 (6 bases). Trimming cost V 9 bases and J 9 bases, with 21 bases left between them. This CDR3 spans 14 amino acids. Looked up from germline, CDR1 is SNHLY and CDR2 is FYNNEI. The CDR3 protein is CASERDSLFPEQFF. CDR3 nucleotides: TGTGCCAGTGAAAGGGACTCCCTTTTCCCTGAGCAGTTCTTC.

About this clone itself: Germline and junction disagree at one end, which may indicate a read error. This chain joins TRBV4-1 and TRBJ2-6; 15 bases agree with TRBD2. The CDR3 is 18 residues long. CDR1 and CDR2 (germline): MGHRA, YSYEKL. CDR3 sequence (DNA): TGCGCCAGCAGCCAATGGACTAGCGGGGGGGCTGGGGCCAACGTCCTGCCTTTC. The encoded protein is CASSQWTSGGAGANVLPF.

The rearrangement links TRBV29-1 to TRBJ1-1; D is possibly TRBD1 (5 bases). Germline CDR1 is SQVTM and CDR2 is ANQGSEA. V lost 2 bases to trimming and J lost 3 bases, with 13 bases between them. This CDR3 region has 14 residues. The CDR3 region is CSVESRWGDTEAFF. As DNA, the CDR3 is TGCAGCGTTGAATCCCGTTGGGGCGACACTGAAGCTTTCTTT.

The rearrangement uses TRBV5-5 and TRBJ1-5, with 8 bases identical to TRBD1. This CDR3 is 16 amino acids long. Germline CDR1 and CDR2: SGHKS and YYEKEE (reference sequence). V dropped 4 bases and J dropped 6; count of bases not matched to a gene: 12. CDR3 amino acids: CASSLTPRQGSQPQHF. The CDR3 bases are TGTGCCAGCAGCCTGACTCCCAGACAGGGGAGTCAGCCCCAGCATTTT.

The V gene is TRBV29-1, the J gene TRBJ1-2; tentatively, D is TRBD1 (6 bases). The CDR3 runs 12 residues. V was shortened by 5 bases and J by 2 bases, with 9 bases between the two germline ends. The germline V gene has CDR1 SQVTM and CDR2 ANQGSEA. This CDR3 reads CSVLTGNYGYTF. CDR3 sequence (DNA): TGCAGCGTTCTCACAGGGAACTATGGCTACACCTTC.

V usage is TRBV19 and J usage is TRBJ1-3, with D possibly being TRBD1 (5 bases). Germline loops: CDR1 LNHDA, CDR2 SQIVND (reference sequence). V was clipped by 7 bases and J by 4 bases, with 8 bases between them. CDR3 length: 12 residues. The CDR3 sequence is CASIAGGNTIYF. The CDR3 DNA reads TGTGCCAGTATTGCAGGGGGAAACACCATATATTTT.

With respect to this clone: A junction end diverges from the germline sequence, so it may reflect a read error. The chain uses TRBV11-1 and TRBJ2-2, with TRBD1 matching over 11 bases. Looked up from germline, CDR1 is SGHAT and CDR2 is FQDESV (reference sequence). CDR3 length: 18 residues. CDR3 loop: CASSLAPGQGANTGELFF. CDR3 sequence (DNA): TGTGCCAGCAGCCTAGCTCCGGGACAGGGGGCGAACACCGGGGAGCTGTTTTTT.